This TCR beta chain was sequenced for a study of cytotoxic CD8 clonotypes in ibrutinib-treated CLL. Study-level findings and limits: Circulating CD8+ T-cell counts were tracked by baseline clonality, which exceeded that of age-matched healthy donors. Sustained-remission patients were sampled at one set of times and progressing patients at different ones. Before falling back toward baseline at progression, clonality had risen at the time of ibrutinib response.

Clones were read by immunoSEQ multiplex PCR, and TCRdb kept only the in-frame ones, dropping some. Of 130,000 to 150,000 clones listed, around 93% are singletons. To note about this clone: Its cognate antigen is unknown.

The CDR3 covers 13 residues. Germline CDR1 LNHDA, CDR2 SQIVND (reference sequence). V was pared by 5 bases and J by 4 bases, with 12 bases between. This sample comprised PBMCs, obtained after 12 months of ibrutinib treatment. The sequence came from a human donor with chronic lymphocytic leukemia. This chain connects TRBV19 to TRBJ2-7; D is unresolved. The CDR3 DNA reads as TGTGCCAGTAGTGCGGCGGAACAGTACGAGCAGTACTTC. Its translation is CASSAAEQYEQYF.